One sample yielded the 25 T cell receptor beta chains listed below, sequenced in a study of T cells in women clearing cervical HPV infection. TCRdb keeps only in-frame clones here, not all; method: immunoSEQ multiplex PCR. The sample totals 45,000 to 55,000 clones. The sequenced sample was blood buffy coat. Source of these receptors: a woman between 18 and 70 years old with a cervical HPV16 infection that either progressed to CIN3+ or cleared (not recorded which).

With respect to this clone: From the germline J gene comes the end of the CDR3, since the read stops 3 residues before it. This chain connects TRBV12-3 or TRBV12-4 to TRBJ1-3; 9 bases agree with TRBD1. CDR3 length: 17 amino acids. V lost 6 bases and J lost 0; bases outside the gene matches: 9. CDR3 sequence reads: CASSLGQGPPSGNTIYF. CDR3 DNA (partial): TGTGCCAGCAGCCTAGGACAGGGGCCGCCCTCTGGAAACACC.

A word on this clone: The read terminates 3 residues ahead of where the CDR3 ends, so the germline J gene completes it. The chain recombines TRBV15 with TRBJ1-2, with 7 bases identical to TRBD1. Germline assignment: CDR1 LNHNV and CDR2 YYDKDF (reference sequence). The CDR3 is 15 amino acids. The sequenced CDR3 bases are TGTGCCACCAGCAGAGGGGACAGCCCGTCGGGAGGC. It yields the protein CATSRGDSPSGG. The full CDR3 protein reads CATSRGDSPSGGYTF.

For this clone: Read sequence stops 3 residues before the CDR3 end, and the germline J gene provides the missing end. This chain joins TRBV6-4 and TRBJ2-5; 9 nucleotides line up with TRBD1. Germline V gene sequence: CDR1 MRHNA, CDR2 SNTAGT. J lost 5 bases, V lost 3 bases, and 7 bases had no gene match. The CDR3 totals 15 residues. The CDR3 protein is CASSETGGSGETQYF. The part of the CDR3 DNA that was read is TGTGCCAGCAGTGAAACAGGGGGCTCCGGGGAGACC.

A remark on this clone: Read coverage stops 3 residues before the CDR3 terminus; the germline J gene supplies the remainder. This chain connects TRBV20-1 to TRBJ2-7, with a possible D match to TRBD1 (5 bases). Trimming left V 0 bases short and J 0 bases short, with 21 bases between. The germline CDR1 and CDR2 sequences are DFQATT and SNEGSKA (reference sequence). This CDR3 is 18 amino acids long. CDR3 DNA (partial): TGCAGTGCTAGAGATCAGGGATGGCTGGAATCCCCCTCCTACGAG. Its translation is CSARDQGWLESPSYE. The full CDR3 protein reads CSARDQGWLESPSYEQYF.

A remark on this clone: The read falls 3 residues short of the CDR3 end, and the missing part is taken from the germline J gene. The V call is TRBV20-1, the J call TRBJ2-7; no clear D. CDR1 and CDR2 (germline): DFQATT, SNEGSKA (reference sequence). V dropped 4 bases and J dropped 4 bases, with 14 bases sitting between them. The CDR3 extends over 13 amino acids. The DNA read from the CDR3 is TGCAGTGCTACAGGTTCTTTCTCTTACGAG. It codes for CSATGSFSYE. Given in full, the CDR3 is CSATGSFSYEQYF.

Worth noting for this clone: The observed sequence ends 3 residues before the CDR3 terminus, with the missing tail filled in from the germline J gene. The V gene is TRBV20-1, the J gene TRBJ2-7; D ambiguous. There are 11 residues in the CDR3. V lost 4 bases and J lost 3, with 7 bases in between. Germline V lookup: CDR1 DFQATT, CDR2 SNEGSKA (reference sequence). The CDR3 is CSAKGFYEQYF. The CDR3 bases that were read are TGCAGTGCTAAAGGTTTCTACGAG.

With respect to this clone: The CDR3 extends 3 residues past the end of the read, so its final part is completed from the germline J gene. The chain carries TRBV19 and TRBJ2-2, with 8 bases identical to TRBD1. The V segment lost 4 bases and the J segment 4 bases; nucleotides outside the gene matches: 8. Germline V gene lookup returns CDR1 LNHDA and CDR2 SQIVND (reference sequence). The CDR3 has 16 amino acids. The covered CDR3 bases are TGTGCCAGTAGTACCCCGGGACAGGCGAGCACCGGGGAG. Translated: CASSTPGQASTGE. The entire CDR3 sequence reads CASSTPGQASTGELFF.

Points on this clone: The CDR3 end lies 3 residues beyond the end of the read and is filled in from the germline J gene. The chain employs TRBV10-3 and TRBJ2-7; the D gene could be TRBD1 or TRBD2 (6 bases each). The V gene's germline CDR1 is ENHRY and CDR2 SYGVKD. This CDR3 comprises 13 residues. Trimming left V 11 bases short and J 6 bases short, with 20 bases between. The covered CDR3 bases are TGTGCCGCCTGGGGGCAGGGGAGGCGCGAG. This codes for CAAWGQGRRE. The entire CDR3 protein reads CAAWGQGRREQYF.

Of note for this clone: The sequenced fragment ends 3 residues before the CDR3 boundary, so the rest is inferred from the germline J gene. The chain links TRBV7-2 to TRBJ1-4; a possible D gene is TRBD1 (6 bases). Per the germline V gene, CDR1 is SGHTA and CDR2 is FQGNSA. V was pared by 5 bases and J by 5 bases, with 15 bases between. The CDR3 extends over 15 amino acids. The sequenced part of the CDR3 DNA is TGTGCCAGCAGCCCCACACAGGGAGGAAATGAAAAA. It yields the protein CASSPTQGGNEK. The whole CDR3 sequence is CASSPTQGGNEKLFF.

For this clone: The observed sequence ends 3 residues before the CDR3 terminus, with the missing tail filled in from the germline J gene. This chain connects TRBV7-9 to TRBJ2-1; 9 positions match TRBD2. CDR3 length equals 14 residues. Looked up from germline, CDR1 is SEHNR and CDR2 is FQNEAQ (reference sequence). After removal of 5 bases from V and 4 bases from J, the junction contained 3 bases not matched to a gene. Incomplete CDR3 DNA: TGTGCCAGCAGCCCGCGGGAGGGATACAATGAG. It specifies CASSPREGYNE. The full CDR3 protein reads CASSPREGYNEQFF.

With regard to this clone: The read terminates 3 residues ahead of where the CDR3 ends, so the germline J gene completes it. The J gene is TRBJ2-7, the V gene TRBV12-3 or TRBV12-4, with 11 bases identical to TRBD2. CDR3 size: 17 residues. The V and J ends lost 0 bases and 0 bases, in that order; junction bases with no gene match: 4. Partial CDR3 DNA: TGTGCCAGCAGTTTAGCCTCCGGACTAGCGGGCTCCTACGAG. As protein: CASSLASGLAGSYE. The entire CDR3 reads CASSLASGLAGSYEQYF.

CDR3 bases read: TGCAGTGCTAGAGTGGGGGGGCACGGC. Translated, it gives CSARVGGHG. The entire CDR3 protein is CSARVGGHGYTF. The chain carries TRBV20-1 and TRBJ1-2; D may be TRBD1 (6 bases). The read comes to an end 3 residues before the CDR3 does, leaving the germline J gene to fill in the end. Germline V gene sequence: CDR1 DFQATT, CDR2 SNEGSKA (reference sequence). There are 12 residues in the CDR3.

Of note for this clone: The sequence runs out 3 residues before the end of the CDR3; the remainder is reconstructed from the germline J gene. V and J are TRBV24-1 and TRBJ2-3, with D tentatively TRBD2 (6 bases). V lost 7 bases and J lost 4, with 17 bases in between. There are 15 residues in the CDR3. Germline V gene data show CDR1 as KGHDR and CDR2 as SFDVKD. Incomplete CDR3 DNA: TGTGCCACCAGGGCCCGGCGGGGTTCGGCAGATACG. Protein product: CATRARRGSADT. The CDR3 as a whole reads CATRARRGSADTQYF.

The sequenced CDR3 bases are TGCAGTGCTGCCCAGGGCCACAATGAG. Its translation is CSAAQGHNE. The full CDR3 protein is CSAAQGHNEQFF. The V and J genes are TRBV20-1 and TRBJ2-1; D is perhaps TRBD1 (5 bases). Read data end 3 residues before the CDR3 end; the end is taken from the germline J gene. Trimming left V 5 bases short and J 5 bases short, with 10 bases between. The CDR3 has 12 amino acids. From germline, CDR1 is DFQATT and CDR2 SNEGSKA (reference sequence).

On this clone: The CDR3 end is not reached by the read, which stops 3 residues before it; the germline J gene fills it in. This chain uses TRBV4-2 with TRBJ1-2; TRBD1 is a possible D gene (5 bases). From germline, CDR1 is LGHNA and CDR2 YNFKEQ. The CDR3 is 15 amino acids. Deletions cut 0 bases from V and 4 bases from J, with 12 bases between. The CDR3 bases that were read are TGTGCCAGCAGCCAAGACTGGACATCCGGCTATGGC. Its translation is CASSQDWTSGYG. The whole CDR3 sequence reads CASSQDWTSGYGYTF.

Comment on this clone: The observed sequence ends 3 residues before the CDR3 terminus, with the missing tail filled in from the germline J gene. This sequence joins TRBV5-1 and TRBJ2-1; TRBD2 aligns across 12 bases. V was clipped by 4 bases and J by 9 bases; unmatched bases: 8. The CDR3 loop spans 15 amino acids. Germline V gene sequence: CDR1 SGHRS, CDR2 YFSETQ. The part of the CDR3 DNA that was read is TGCGCCAGCAGCCAACTAGCGGGAGGAGGTAGTGAG. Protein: CASSQLAGGGSE. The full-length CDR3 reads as CASSQLAGGGSEQFF.

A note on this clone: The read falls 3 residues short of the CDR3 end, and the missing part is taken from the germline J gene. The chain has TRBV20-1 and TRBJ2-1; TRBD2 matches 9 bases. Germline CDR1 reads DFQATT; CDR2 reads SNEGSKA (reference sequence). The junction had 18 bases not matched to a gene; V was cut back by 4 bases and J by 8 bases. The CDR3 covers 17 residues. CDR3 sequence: CSANRVLAGPGGHEQFF. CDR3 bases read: TGCAGTGCTAATCGAGTACTAGCGGGCCCTGGAGGGCATGAG.

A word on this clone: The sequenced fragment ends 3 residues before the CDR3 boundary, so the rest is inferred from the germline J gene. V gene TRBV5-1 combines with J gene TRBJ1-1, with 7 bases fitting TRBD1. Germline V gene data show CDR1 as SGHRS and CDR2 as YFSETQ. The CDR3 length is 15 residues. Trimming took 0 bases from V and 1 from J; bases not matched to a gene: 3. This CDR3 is CASSLAQGGNTEAFF. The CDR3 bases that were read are TGCGCCAGCAGCTTGGCCCAGGGGGGGAACACTGAA. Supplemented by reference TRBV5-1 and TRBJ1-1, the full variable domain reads KAGVTQTPRYLIKTRGQQVTLSCSPISGHRSVSWYQQTPGQGLQFLFEYFSETQRNKGNFPGRFSGRQFSNSRSEMNVSTLELGDSALYLCASSLAQGGNTEAFFGQGTRLTVV.

The CDR3 protein is CASSGGFGGRSYGYTF. The CDR3 bases that were read are TGTGCCAGCAGTGGGGGCTTCGGGGGGCGATCCTATGGC. V is TRBV6-1 and J is TRBJ1-2; tentatively, D is TRBD1 (6 bases). The read halts 3 residues ahead of the CDR3 end, with the missing end drawn from the germline J gene. In germline, CDR1 is MNHNS, CDR2 SASEGT. The CDR3 is 16 amino acids. Trimming removed 4 bases from V and 4 bases from J, with 19 bases in between.

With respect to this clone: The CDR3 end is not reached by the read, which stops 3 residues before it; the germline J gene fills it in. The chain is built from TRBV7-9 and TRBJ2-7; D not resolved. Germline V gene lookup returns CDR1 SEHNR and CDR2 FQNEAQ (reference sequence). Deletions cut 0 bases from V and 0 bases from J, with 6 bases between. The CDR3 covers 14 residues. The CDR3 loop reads CASSLAPVSYEQYF. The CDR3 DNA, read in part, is TGTGCCAGCAGCTTAGCGCCAGTCTCCTACGAG.

The CDR3: CASSQVFLPGQGEKLFF. The covered CDR3 bases are TGCGCCAGCAGCCAAGTCTTCCTCCCGGGACAGGGTGAAAAA. The genes are TRBV4-1 and TRBJ1-4, with 9 bases identical to TRBD1. The sequence runs out 3 residues before the end of the CDR3; the remainder is reconstructed from the germline J gene. With V trimmed by 1 base and J by 7 bases, 10 bases remained unmatched. Germline V gene lookup returns CDR1 MGHRA and CDR2 YSYEKL. This CDR3 region has 17 residues.

The CDR3 bases that were read are TGTGCCAGCAGCCCCCCGGGGCGGGGGGGTTACGAG. Its protein product is CASSPPGRGGYE. The CDR3 as a whole reads CASSPPGRGGYEQYF. The chain combines TRBV28 with TRBJ2-7; 9 nucleotides match TRBD2. Read coverage stops 3 residues before the CDR3 terminus; the germline J gene supplies the remainder. With 6 bases clipped from V and 4 bases from J, the junction kept 10 bases outside the gene matches. Germline V gene sequence: CDR1 MDHEN, CDR2 SYDVKM. There are 15 residues in the CDR3.

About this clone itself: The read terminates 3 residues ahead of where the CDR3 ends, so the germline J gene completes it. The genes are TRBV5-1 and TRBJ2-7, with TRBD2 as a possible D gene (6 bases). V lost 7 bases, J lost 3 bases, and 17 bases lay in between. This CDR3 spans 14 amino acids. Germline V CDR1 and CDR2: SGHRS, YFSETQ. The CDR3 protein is CASAPRATSYEQYF. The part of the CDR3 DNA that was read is TGCGCCAGCGCTCCGCGGGCGACTAGCTACGAG.

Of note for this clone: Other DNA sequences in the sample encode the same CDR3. Partial CDR3 DNA: TGTGCCTGGAGTGCAGGAGGTAATCAGCCC. The encoded protein is CAWSAGGNQP. The CDR3, in full, reads CAWSAGGNQPQHF. The chain couples TRBV30 to TRBJ1-5, with D unresolved. The read gets to within 3 residues of the CDR3 end, and the germline J gene fills in the rest. CDR1 and CDR2 from the germline V gene are GTSNPN and SVGIG (reference sequence). Trimming removed 1 base from V and 4 bases from J, with 8 bases in between. This CDR3 has 13 amino acids. Supplemented by reference TRBV30 and TRBJ1-5, the full variable domain reads SQTIHQWPATLVQPVGSPLSLECTVEGTSNPNLYWYRQAAGRGLQLLFYSVGIGQISSEVPQNLSASRPQDRQFILSSKKLLLSDSGFYLCAWSAGGNQPQHFGDGTRLSIL.

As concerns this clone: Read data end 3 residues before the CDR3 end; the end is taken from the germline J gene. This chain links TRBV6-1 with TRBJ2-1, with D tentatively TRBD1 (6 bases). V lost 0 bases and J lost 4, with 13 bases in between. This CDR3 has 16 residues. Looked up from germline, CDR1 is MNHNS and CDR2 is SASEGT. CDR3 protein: CASSEATGQTYNEQFF. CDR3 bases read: TGTGCCAGCAGTGAAGCGACCGGACAGACATACAATGAG.